This T cell receptor beta chain was identified in a study of T cell changes during pregnancy in multiple sclerosis. V lost 5 bases, J lost 6 bases, and 7 bases stayed unmatched. Germline V gives CDR1 KGHSH, CDR2 LQKENI. This CDR3 contains 15 residues. TCRdb's copy holds only in-frame clones and misses some; the assay was immunoSEQ multiplex PCR. The sample records fewer than 30,000 clones, roughly 92% being singletons. The TCR sequence derives from a female donor with multiple sclerosis, enrolled in a pregnancy study. V gene TRBV18 combines with J gene TRBJ2-1; 10 positions agree with TRBD1. The sequencing used CD8+ T cells from peripheral blood mononuclear cells, collected before pregnancy. The DNA of the CDR3 is TGTGCCAGCTCATCTGGGACAGGGGATTCCAATGAGCAGTTCTTC. The encoded protein is CASSSGTGDSNEQFF.